This T cell receptor (beta chain) was sequenced for a study of response to subunit inactivated influenza vaccine (dated by TCRdb to the late 2010s). In terms of the full investigation: To follow how T cells responded to a trivalent subunit inactivated influenza vaccine, the researchers relied on deep quantitative profiling of the T cell receptor repertoire.

General conclusions and limits of the study: It was suggested by the authors that each seasonal influenza vaccination may recruit only a limited number of new T cells.

Library preparation employed RT-PCR. Sequencing used an Illumina HiSeq 2500. TCRdb cleaned the public reads at Q25 with fastp, built clones with MiXCR and kept in-frame beta chains. Records with the same CDR3 protein are collapsed into one entry carrying the most frequent genes and DNA. The sample table holds more than 700,000 distinct CDR3 sequences, of which around 20% were seen once. The top ten clonotypes cover 10% to 13% of the sample. The CDR3, from cysteine to phenylalanine, totals 17 residues. Left in the record is the CDR3 DNA by itself, 51 bases read in frame from the first base. The germline V gene yields SGHTA for CDR1 and FQGNSA for CDR2. Between the V and J ends, shortened by 4 bases and 0 bases respectively, the junction contains 16 bases. As to this clonotype: No antigen is known for it. Base quality data are lacking; no much larger clone is found one base away.

Rearrangement joined TRBV7-2 to TRBJ1-3, with no confidently assigned D gene. The sample here was PBMCs from blood, taken roughly 5 days after vaccination. The clonotype was recovered from a man in his fifties or sixties who received an inactivated influenza vaccine. Donor details come from another sample of the same person, matched by shared clones. The DNA sequence reads TGTGCCAGCAGCTACTACCCCCCCTGGGTCTCTGGAAACACCATATATTTT. Its protein product is CASSYYPPWVSGNTIYF.